This record looks at one TCR beta chain sequence and its context. The antigen remains undetermined. The data were obtained in a study of cytomegalovirus exposure and HLA in healthy donors. Study in general: The roughly 110 validation repertoires were reported in a later analysis to have been generated on the same platform as the approximately 700 first-cohort repertoires. Points from the study as a whole: Most TCR sequences were uncommon, yet certain public TCRs appeared in many donors. It was reported that the classifier diagnosed cytomegalovirus status with high specificity and sensitivity in both the original and validation cohorts.

The V segment lost 4 bases and the J segment 12 bases; nucleotides outside the gene matches: 9. The CDR3 is 12 residues long. CDR1 and CDR2 (germline): SGHNT, YYREEE (reference sequence). The assay was immunoSEQ multiplex PCR, and TCRdb's table has in-frame clones only and misses some. Of 150,000 to 180,000 clones in the sample, 75% to 90% were seen once. J is TRBJ1-1 and V is TRBV5-4; 7 nucleotides align to TRBD1. This sequence originates from a man aged 18 to 35 in good health and CMV-seropositive. The sequencing input was PBMCs. Written as DNA, the CDR3 is TGTGCCAGCAGCAGGGACAGCGCTAAGTCTTTCTTT. It codes for CASSRDSAKSFF.